The 8 T cell receptor beta chains in this list originate from one sample, sequenced in a study of blood T cell repertoires in COVID-19. Using immunoSEQ multiplex PCR, the repertoire was profiled, and TCRdb retains in-frame clones only, with some absent. The sample carries roughly 230,000 clones, around four fifths recorded once. The sample was peripheral blood. Source of these receptors: a man aged 35 to 55 with active or convalescent COVID-19.

This chain connects TRBV4-1 to TRBJ1-2, with D possibly TRBD1 on 6 matching bases. V was clipped by 3 bases and J by 8 bases, with 16 bases between them. The CDR3 extends over 14 amino acids. The germline V gene has CDR1 MGHRA and CDR2 YSYEKL. This CDR3 reads CASSHIGQLRGYTF. CDR3 bases: TGCGCCAGCAGCCATATAGGACAGTTGAGGGGCTACACCTTC.

The CDR3: CATSDPGPFPGELFF. In DNA form, the CDR3 reads TGTGCCACCAGTGATCCAGGGCCATTTCCCGGGGAGCTGTTTTTT. The V call is TRBV24-1, the J call TRBJ2-2; perhaps TRBD1 as D (5 bases). This CDR3 contains 15 residues. Germline V lookup: CDR1 KGHDR, CDR2 SFDVKD. Trimming cost V 3 bases and J 6 bases, with 13 bases left between them.

J is TRBJ2-5 and V is TRBV18; D perhaps matches TRBD2 (5 bases). This CDR3 is 12 amino acids long. V was cut by 4 bases and J by 5 bases, with 8 bases left in between. Germline V gene sequence: CDR1 KGHSH, CDR2 LQKENI. The CDR3 loop reads CASSRPGETQYF. The DNA for the CDR3 is TGTGCCAGCTCACGGCCGGGGGAGACCCAGTACTTC.

The J gene is TRBJ2-5, the V gene TRBV29-1; D ambiguous. V was shortened by 5 bases and J by 1 base, with 17 bases between the two germline ends. Per the germline V gene, CDR1 is SQVTM and CDR2 is ANQGSEA. The CDR3 is made up of 15 amino acids. The CDR3 sequence: CSVYGSAPLQETQYF. The CDR3 coding sequence is TGCAGCGTTTACGGTAGTGCCCCCCTCCAAGAGACCCAGTACTTC.

The chain couples TRBV9 to TRBJ2-3, with D maybe TRBD1 (6 bases). The CDR3 is made up of 16 amino acids. Trimming took off 2 bases at V and 0 bases at J, with 13 bases between the two ends. The germline V gene encodes CDR1 SGDLS and CDR2 YYNGEE. The CDR3 DNA reads TGTGCCAGCAGCGTGTATAAACAGGGAAGCACAGATACGCAGTATTTT. Translation gives CASSVYKQGSTDTQYF.

The chain links TRBV19 to TRBJ1-1; no definite D call. The V end lost 1 base, the J end lost 6 bases, and 12 bases lay between the germline ends. CDR3 length equals 14 residues. Germline CDR1 LNHDA, CDR2 SQIVND (reference sequence). This CDR3 reads CASSIVRGSAEAFF. DNA for the CDR3: TGTGCCAGTAGTATAGTACGGGGTTCCGCTGAAGCTTTCTTT.

V and J are TRBV6-2 or TRBV6-3 and TRBJ1-6; the D is unclear. The length of the CDR3 is 14 residues. Trimming left V 0 bases short and J 9 bases short, with 9 bases between. Per the germline V gene, CDR1 is MNHEY and CDR2 is SVGEGT. The CDR3 DNA reads as TGTGCCAGCAGTTACTCGACGGGGTCTTCACCCCTCCACTTT. Translation: CASSYSTGSSPLHF.

This sequence joins TRBV4-1 and TRBJ1-1; 10 nucleotides align to TRBD1. CDR1 and CDR2 (germline): MGHRA, YSYEKL. CDR3 length: 18 amino acids. The junction had 14 bases not matched to a gene; V was cut back by 0 bases and J by 7 bases. CDR3 in amino acids: CASSQDPWDRGMRVEAFF. CDR3 nucleotides: TGCGCCAGCAGCCAAGATCCCTGGGACAGGGGAATGAGAGTTGAAGCTTTCTTT.